The present T cell receptor (beta chain) was sequenced within a study of Ad26.COV2.S vaccination and SARS-CoV-2 variants. V was cut by 2 bases and J by 11 bases, with 10 bases left in between. CDR1 is GTSNPN, CDR2 SVGIG, per germline (reference sequence). The CDR3 is 12 residues long. Sample treatment: around 19 received Ad26.COV2.S at low or high dose, single or two shots; a few received placebo; per-sample allocation not given. Collection of the samples took place on day 63 after the first injection of vaccine or placebo. A Boston adult aged 18-55 years was the donor. Assay: immunoSEQ multiplex PCR; the TCRdb copy retains only in-frame clones and omits some. The sample lists 350,000 to 500,000 clones, 80% to 95% occurring once.

The source of this sequence is a person between 18 and 59 years old who received the Ad26.COV2.S COVID-19 vaccine or a placebo. The chain recombines TRBV30 with TRBJ1-6; a weak D match, TRBD1 (5 bases). The sequencing here drew on peripheral blood, taken in a trial of Ad26.COV2.S vaccine versus placebo. The chain's CDR3 is CAWSSGRTPLHF. CDR3 DNA sequence: TGTGCCTGGAGTTCAGGGAGAACACCCCTCCACTTT.